The next 18 T cell receptor beta chains were all read from a single sample in a study of tumor and adjacent non-tumor tissue in lung cancer. A modified ARM-PCR protocol with three rounds of nested PCR amplified TCRbeta. TCRdb independently ran MiXCR on the multiplex PCR reads; one entry per CDR3 protein. In the table there are around 200,000 distinct CDR3 sequences, 70% to 75% of which are singletons. This sample's RNA came from whole unsorted tissue. Sequenced material: lung tumor tissue. The receptor set was obtained from a man aged 60 to 69 with non-small cell lung cancer.

Concerning this clonotype itself: An end of the junction differs from the germline gene, which may be a read error. The V gene is TRBV5-1, the J gene TRBJ2-1, with TRBD2 matching over 11 bases. The CDR3 spans 16 residues. Germline assignment: CDR1 SGHRS and CDR2 YFSETQ. CDR3 residues: CASSFIAGGMSDEQFF. CDR3 DNA sequence: TGCGCCAGCAGCTTCATAGCGGGAGGGATGTCAGATGAGCAGTTTTTC.

With respect to this clonotype: This may come from a read error, since a much larger clone is one base off. The chain uses TRBV29-1 and TRBJ1-2; no reliable D call. This CDR3 has 11 residues. Germline lookup yields CDR1 SQVTM and CDR2 ANQGSEA. This chain's CDR3 is CIVEAGYGYTF. Written as DNA, the CDR3 is TGCATCGTTGAAGCGGGGTACGGCTACACCTTC. Complete variable domain (other parts from reference TRBV29-1 and TRBJ1-2): SAVISQKPSRDICQRGTSLTIQCQVDSQVTMMFWYRQQPGQSLTLIATANQGSEATYESGFVIDKFPISRPNLTFSTLTVSNMSPEDSSIYLCIVEAGYGYTFGSGTRLTVV.

As to this clonotype: Given a much more abundant clone one base away, this may be a read error. The J gene is TRBJ2-1, the V gene TRBV30; D not certain. Germline V CDR1 and CDR2: GTSNPN, SVGIG (reference sequence). This CDR3 contains 13 residues. CDR3 nucleotide sequence: TGTGCCTGGAGTCCCTCTTTTTCGGGTGAGCGGTTCTTC. Translated: CAWSPSFSGERFF.

Details on this clonotype: An end of the junction does not agree with germline; a read error may underlie this. The chain couples TRBV12-3 or TRBV12-4 to TRBJ2-7, with 8 bases aligning to TRBD1. CDR3 length: 16 residues. CDR3 nucleotide sequence: TGTGCCAGCAGTTTATTTTTCGGACAGGGTAGGAACGAGCGGTGCTTC. Its protein is CASSLFFGQGRNERCF.

This clonotype appeared once. A much larger clone lies one base from this, so it may be a read error. CDR3 nucleotides: TGTGCCGGCACGCCCGACGGCAACTATGGCTACACCTTC. As protein: CAGTPDGNYGYTF. The chain is built from TRBV6-6 and TRBJ1-2, with D hard to call. The germline V and J ends were trimmed by 11 bases and 2 bases, with 15 bases remaining between them. The CDR3 runs 13 residues. CDR1 and CDR2 from the germline V gene are MNHNY and SVGAGI (reference sequence).

Of note for this clonotype: Germline and junction disagree at one end, which may indicate a read error. The chain is built from TRBV20-1 and TRBJ2-1, with 7 bases that match TRBD2. Per germline, CDR1 DFQATT and CDR2 SNEGSKA (reference sequence). This CDR3 contains 15 residues. CDR3: CTARYRDYSYNEQFF. The CDR3 DNA reads as TGCACTGCTAGGTATCGGGACTACTCCTACAATGAGCAGTTCTTC.

A note on this clonotype: A read error may explain this, as a much larger clone is one base away. The V gene is TRBV5-1, the J gene TRBJ2-5; no definite D call. Germline loops: CDR1 SGHRS, CDR2 YFSETQ. The CDR3 length is 14 residues. V lost 1 base and J 3 bases, leaving 10 bases between the germline ends. The CDR3 nucleotides are TGCGCCAGCAGCTTGACACGGGCTAAAGAGACCCAGTACTTC. It encodes CASSLTRAKETQYF.

The chain carries TRBV10-2 and TRBJ1-1, with unresolved D. The germline V gene encodes CDR1 WSHSY and CDR2 SAAADI. V shed 3 bases and J shed 4 bases, with 15 bases lying between them. The CDR3 is 15 amino acids. CDR3 residues: CASSDPRIEATEAFF. The DNA of the CDR3 is TGCGCCAGCAGTGACCCTCGGATAGAGGCCACTGAAGCTTTCTTT.

As regards this clonotype: A much more abundant neighbour one base away suggests this may be a read error. V gene TRBV6-6 combines with J gene TRBJ1-5; 7 nucleotides align to TRBD1. Germline-derived CDR1 and CDR2 are MNHNY and SVGAGI (reference sequence). The CDR3 is 14 residues long. The V gene end was trimmed by 5 bases and the J gene end by 3 bases; junction bases not matched to a gene: 4. In nucleotides, the CDR3 is TGTGCCAGCAGTCGGACAGGAAACAATCAGCCCCAGCATTTT. As protein: CASSRTGNNQPQHF.

Regarding this clonotype: Germline is not matched at one junction end, which may reflect a read error. The rearrangement uses TRBV6-5 and TRBJ2-2; possibly TRBD1 for D (6 bases). This CDR3 is 15 amino acids long. Germline-derived CDR1 and CDR2 are MNHEY and SVGAGI. CDR3 sequence reads: CASSYSGVNTGELLF. The CDR3 nucleotides are TGTGCCAGTAGTTACTCAGGGGTAAACACCGGGGAGCTGTTGTTT.

This clonotype appeared a few times. A single base separates this from a much larger clone, so it may be a read error. This chain's CDR3 is CSASGMFTINTDTQYF. In DNA, the CDR3 is TGCAGTGCTAGTGGTATGTTTACGATTAACACAGATACGCAGTATTTT. The V call is TRBV20-1, the J call TRBJ2-3; D call uncertain. Trimming removed 3 bases from V and 2 bases from J, with 18 bases in between. Germline values: CDR1 DFQATT, CDR2 SNEGSKA (reference sequence). CDR3 size: 16 residues.

This clonotype was seen a handful of times. The genes are TRBV7-9 and TRBJ1-1; D uncertain. V lost 5 bases to trimming and J lost 1 base, with 8 bases between them. This CDR3 spans 13 amino acids. The germline gives CDR1 SEHNR, CDR2 FQNEAQ (reference sequence). CDR3 in amino acids: CASSPGPNTEAFF. The DNA of the CDR3 is TGTGCCAGCAGCCCCGGACCGAACACTGAAGCTTTCTTT.

The chain links TRBV20-1 to TRBJ2-1, with 14 bases identical to TRBD2. In germline, CDR1 is DFQATT, CDR2 SNEGSKA (reference sequence). The CDR3 sequence is 16 residues long. V gave up 0 bases and J gave up 14 bases; unmatched junction bases: 12. The CDR3 sequence: CSARDTGLAGVWEEFF. CDR3 DNA: TGCAGTGCTAGAGATACGGGACTAGCGGGAGTTTGGGAGGAGTTCTTC.

This clonotype has a count of ten or more. CDR3 nucleotide sequence: TGTGCCAGCAGCTTAGCTAGCGGGACCCCCTACGAGCAGTACTTC. This translates into CASSLASGTPYEQYF. This chain uses TRBV11-3 with TRBJ2-7, with 9 bases lining up with TRBD2. Trimming took 1 base from V and 2 from J; bases not matched to a gene: 3. CDR3 size: 15 residues. In germline, CDR1 is SGHNT, CDR2 YENEEA.

A remark on this clonotype: Possible read error: a much larger clone is one base away. The chain combines TRBV20-1 with TRBJ1-1; a possible D gene is TRBD1 (6 bases). CDR1 and CDR2 (germline): DFQATT, SNEGSKA (reference sequence). There are 14 residues in the CDR3. The CDR3, as DNA: TGCAGTGTTAGACCGGGGGGCAAGAACACTGAAGCTTTCTTT. Translation: CSVRPGGKNTEAFF.

About this clonotype: One junction end disagrees with the germline gene, perhaps due to a read error. The rearrangement joins TRBV6-6 to TRBJ1-5; no firm D call. CDR1 and CDR2 from the germline V gene are MNHNY and SVGAGI (reference sequence). The CDR3 contains 12 residues. The CDR3 DNA follows: TGTGCCAGCAGGGTGTTTAAGCAGCCCCAACATTTT. It specifies CASRVFKQPQHF.

As to this clonotype: An end of the junction differs from the germline gene, which may be a read error. The chain couples TRBV11-1 to TRBJ2-5; TRBD2 is a possible D gene (5 bases). Germline lookup yields CDR1 SGHAT and CDR2 FQDESV (reference sequence). This CDR3 region has 15 residues. The CDR3 protein is CASSLGTAGQETQYF. CDR3 coding DNA: TGTGCCAGCAGCTTGGGAACGGCGGGCCAAGAGACCCAGTACTTT. The entire variable domain, with the rest obtained from reference TRBV11-1 and TRBJ2-5, is as follows: EAEVAQSPRYKITEKSQAVAFWCDPISGHATLYWYRQILGQGPELLVQFQDESVVDDSQLPKDRFSAERLKGVDSTLKIQPAELGDSAMYLCASSLGTAGQETQYFGPGTRLLVL.

Details on this clonotype: With a much larger clone just one base away, this may be a read error. The CDR3 region has the DNA TGTGCCAGCAGAGCTCGGGGACAGAACACAGATACGCAGTATTTT. Protein: CASRARGQNTDTQYF. The chain is built from TRBV6-6 and TRBJ2-3; 7 bases map to TRBD1. Germline values: CDR1 MNHNY, CDR2 SVGAGI (reference sequence). Trimming at V came to 6 bases and at J to 2 bases, leaving 8 bases not matched to a gene. CDR3 length: 15 amino acids.